This T cell receptor beta chain was profiled in a study of tumor-infiltrating lymphocytes in oesophageal squamous cell carcinoma (dated by TCRdb to about 2016). Turning to this clonotype: The antigen it binds to is not known. Base qualities are not provided; no much larger clone lies one nucleotide away.

Its CDR3 holds 14 amino acids, cysteine through phenylalanine. CDR3 DNA only is kept here, 42 bases in frame from base 1. For CDR1 and CDR2, the germline V gene lists MDHEN and SYDVKM. The library was made by PCR. Instrument used: Illumina HiSeq 1500. TCRdb passed the public sequencing reads through fastp at Q25 and MiXCR, retaining productive beta sequences. For every CDR3 protein sequence, its rows merge into one entry that carries the most common genes and DNA. This sample has under 20,000 distinct CDR3 sequences in its table, and around 50% of those were observed once. The top ten clonotypes cover 15% to 20% of the sample.

Sequenced input: esophageal tumor tissue. The source of this sequence is a male donor with esophageal squamous cell carcinoma. The V and J segments used are TRBV28 and TRBJ2-3, and TRBD1 aligns with 7 junction nucleotides. Matching the DNA end better, TRBJ2-7 makes the J call doubtful. The DNA sequence is given as TGTGCCAGCAGTCCATCAGGGGGTTCCTACGAGCAGTACTTC. Its translation is CASSPSGGSYEQYF.